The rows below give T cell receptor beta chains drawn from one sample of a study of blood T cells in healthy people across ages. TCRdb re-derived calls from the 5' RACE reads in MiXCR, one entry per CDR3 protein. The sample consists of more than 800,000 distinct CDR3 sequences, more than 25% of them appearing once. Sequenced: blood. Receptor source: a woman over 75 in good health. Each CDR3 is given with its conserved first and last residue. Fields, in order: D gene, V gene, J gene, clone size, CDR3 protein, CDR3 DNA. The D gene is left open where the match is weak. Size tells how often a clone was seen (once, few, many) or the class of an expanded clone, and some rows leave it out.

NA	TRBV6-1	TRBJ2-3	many	CASSRQSTDTQYF	TGTGCCAGCAGTAGACAGAGCACAGATACGCAGTATTTT
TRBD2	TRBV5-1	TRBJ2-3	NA	CASSPLRTSGGATQDF	TGCGCCAGCAGCCCCCTTAGGACTAGCGGGGGGGCTACGCAGGATTTT
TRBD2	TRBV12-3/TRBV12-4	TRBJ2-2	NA	CASSAREATGELFF	TGTGCCAGCAGTGCACGGGAGGCCACCGGGGAGCTGTTTTTT
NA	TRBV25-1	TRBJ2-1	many	CASSERAGYEQFF	TGTGCCAGCAGTGAAAGGGCAGGGTATGAGCAGTTCTTC
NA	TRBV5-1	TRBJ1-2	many	CASSLVITGQYGYTF	TGCGCCAGCAGCTTGGTTATAACAGGGCAGTATGGCTACACCTTC
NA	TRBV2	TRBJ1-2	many	CASRFRAGRSGYTF	NA
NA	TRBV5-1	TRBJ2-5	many	CASSLVPPQETQYF	TGCGCCAGCAGCTTGGTTCCTCCCCAAGAGACCCAGTACTTC
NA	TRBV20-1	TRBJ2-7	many	CSASGLGYEQYF	TGCAGTGCGTCGGGGCTGGGTTACGAGCAGTACTTC
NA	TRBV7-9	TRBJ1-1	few	CASSLGGVLNTEAFF	TGTGCCAGCAGCTTAGGGGGCGTTCTGAACACTGAAGCTTTCTTT
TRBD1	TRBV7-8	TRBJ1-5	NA	CASSLARGQPQHF	TGTGCCAGCAGCTTAGCCAGGGGGCAGCCCCAGCATTTT
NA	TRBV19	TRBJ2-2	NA	CASSIGRTNTGELFF	TGTGCCAGTAGTATAGGACGGACCAACACCGGGGAGCTGTTTTTT
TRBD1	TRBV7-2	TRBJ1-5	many	CASSWTGKGQPQHF	TGTGCCAGCAGCTGGACAGGAAAAGGTCAGCCCCAGCATTTT
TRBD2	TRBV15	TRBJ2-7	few	CATSMWTSGNNEQYF	TGTGCCACCAGCATGTGGACTAGCGGAAACAATGAGCAGTACTTC
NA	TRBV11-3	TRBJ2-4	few	CASSSGTYQDIQYF	TGTGCCAGCAGCTCCGGGACCTACCAGGACATTCAGTACTTC